This T cell receptor beta chain emerged from a study of T cells in Graves' hyperthyroidism and ophthalmopathy. Amplification of TCR beta CDR3 regions was performed using RNA transcripts as template. The HTBI primer set drove a first-round RT-PCR of the TCR CDR3. Each CDR3 protein is one row after TCRdb ran MiXCR on the multiplex PCR reads. The sample records 450,000 to 550,000 distinct CDR3 sequences, roughly a quarter being singletons. This clonotype was detected only a few times. Trimming shortened V by 7 bases and J by 5 bases, and 17 bases separated the two germline ends. Germline lookup yields CDR1 MNHNS and CDR2 SASEGT. CDR3 length: 14 amino acids.

The sample consisted of blood. This clonotype originated in a woman in her 30s with Graves' ophthalmopathy. V usage is TRBV6-1 and J usage is TRBJ1-1, with no clear D. In nucleotides, the CDR3 is TGTGCCAGCAAATGGACCTTCGAGAGGACTGAAGCTTTCTTT. Encoded protein: CASKWTFERTEAFF.